These T cell receptor beta chains were read from a single sample in a study of response to subunit inactivated influenza vaccine. TCRdb re-derived calls from the RT-PCR reads in MiXCR, one entry per CDR3 protein. Here the sample spans roughly 500,000 distinct CDR3 sequences, approximately 17% being singletons. The specimen comprised CD4+ T cells sorted from PBMCs, sampled less than 25 months after vaccination. The receptor source for this set is a man aged 45 to 75 who received an inactivated influenza vaccine. CDR3s include the opening cysteine and the closing phenylalanine or tryptophan. D genes are given only for firm matches. Rows give clone size only sometimes, using once, few, many, or a class for an expanded clone.

clone size: few; J gene: TRBJ2-7; D gene: NA; V gene: TRBV11-1; CDR3 length: 12; CDR3 protein: CASSSHTYEQYF; CDR3 DNA: TGTGCCAGCAGCTCCCATACTTACGAGCAGTACTTC
clone size: few; J gene: TRBJ2-1; D gene: TRBD2; V gene: TRBV7-6; CDR3 length: 17; CDR3 protein: CASSLALWGLAGNEQFF; CDR3 DNA: TGTGCCAGCAGCTTAGCACTCTGGGGACTAGCGGGGAATGAGCAGTTCTTC
clone size: few; J gene: TRBJ1-1; D gene: NA; V gene: TRBV6-1; CDR3 length: 13; CDR3 protein: CASSQGSPAEAFF; CDR3 DNA: TGTGCCAGCAGCCAGGGGAGTCCCGCTGAAGCTTTCTTT
clone size: many; J gene: TRBJ2-7; D gene: TRBD1; V gene: TRBV5-1; CDR3 length: 14; CDR3 protein: CASSPPGQVLEQYF; CDR3 DNA: TGCGCCAGCAGCCCCCCCGGACAGGTTCTCGAGCAGTACTTC
clone size: many; J gene: TRBJ2-7; D gene: TRBD1; V gene: TRBV6-4; CDR3 length: 16; CDR3 protein: CASSDSQGARDYEQYF; CDR3 DNA: TGTGCCAGCAGTGACTCGCAGGGGGCAAGAGACTACGAGCAGTACTTC
clone size: few; J gene: TRBJ1-2; D gene: TRBD1; V gene: TRBV28; CDR3 length: 15; CDR3 protein: CASSMGTAMDYGYTF; CDR3 DNA: TGTGCCAGCAGTATGGGGACAGCGATGGACTATGGCTACACCTTC
clone size: few; J gene: TRBJ2-7; D gene: TRBD1; V gene: TRBV29-1; CDR3 length: 14; CDR3 protein: CSVARDRGVYEQYF; CDR3 DNA: TGCAGCGTAGCCCGGGACAGGGGGGTCTACGAGCAGTACTTC
clone size: NA; J gene: TRBJ2-2; D gene: TRBD1; V gene: TRBV5-1; CDR3 length: 16; CDR3 protein: CASSKTGTSSSGELFF; CDR3 DNA: TGCGCCAGCAGCAAGACAGGGACCAGCTCATCCGGGGAGCTGTTTTTT
clone size: many; J gene: TRBJ2-5; D gene: NA; V gene: TRBV29-1; CDR3 length: 13; CDR3 protein: CSVPIGVAQTQYF; CDR3 DNA: TGCAGCGTGCCAATCGGGGTCGCACAGACCCAGTACTTC
clone size: few; J gene: TRBJ1-1; D gene: NA; V gene: TRBV28; CDR3 length: 14; CDR3 protein: CASSAFLMNTEAFF; CDR3 DNA: TGTGCCAGCAGTGCCTTTCTGATGAACACTGAAGCTTTCTTT
clone size: few; J gene: TRBJ2-5; D gene: NA; V gene: TRBV11-2; CDR3 length: 15; CDR3 protein: CASSKTVGSQETQYF; CDR3 DNA: TGTGCCAGCAGCAAAACGGTCGGGTCCCAAGAGACCCAGTACTTC
clone size: NA; J gene: TRBJ1-1; D gene: TRBD1; V gene: TRBV4-2; CDR3 length: 15; CDR3 protein: CASSQDLGGWTEAFF; CDR3 DNA: TGTGCCAGCAGCCAAGATCTAGGGGGCTGGACTGAAGCTTTCTTT
clone size: few; J gene: TRBJ1-4; D gene: NA; V gene: TRBV5-1; CDR3 length: 15; CDR3 protein: CASSSVGFRGEKLFF; CDR3 DNA: TGCGCCAGCAGCTCGGTGGGATTCAGGGGTGAAAAACTGTTTTTT
clone size: NA; J gene: TRBJ2-7; D gene: TRBD2; V gene: TRBV7-8; CDR3 length: 17; CDR3 protein: CASSLETSSYATYEQYF; CDR3 DNA: TGTGCCAGCAGCTTAGAGACTAGCAGTTACGCGACCTACGAGCAGTACTTC
clone size: NA; J gene: TRBJ2-5; D gene: NA; V gene: TRBV20-1; CDR3 length: 13; CDR3 protein: CSARVPEKGSQYF; CDR3 DNA: TGCAGTGCTAGAGTTCCAGAAAAAGGGTCCCAGTACTTC
clone size: few; J gene: TRBJ2-1; D gene: NA; V gene: TRBV28; CDR3 length: 12; CDR3 protein: CASSLLSGTQFF; CDR3 DNA: TGTGCCAGCAGTTTATTATCCGGGACGCAGTTCTTC
clone size: few; J gene: TRBJ2-2; D gene: NA; V gene: TRBV4-3; CDR3 length: 16; CDR3 protein: CASSQDEWEGAGELFF; CDR3 DNA: TGCGCCAGCAGCCAAGATGAGTGGGAGGGGGCCGGGGAGCTGTTTTTT
clone size: few; J gene: TRBJ2-4; D gene: NA; V gene: TRBV10-1; CDR3 length: 18; CDR3 protein: CASSDSAGIGRLKNIQYF; CDR3 DNA: TGCGCCAGCAGTGACTCCGCTGGGATAGGACGACTAAAAAACATTCAGTACTTC
clone size: few; J gene: TRBJ1-3; D gene: NA; V gene: TRBV27; CDR3 length: 15; CDR3 protein: CASRPQGGSGNTIYF; CDR3 DNA: TGTGCCAGCAGACCTCAAGGAGGCTCTGGAAACACCATATATTTT
clone size: many; J gene: TRBJ2-5; D gene: NA; V gene: TRBV11-2; CDR3 length: 14; CDR3 protein: CASSRDILGGTQYF; CDR3 DNA: TGTGCCAGCAGCCGGGACATCCTTGGGGGGACCCAGTACTTC
clone size: once; J gene: TRBJ2-5; D gene: NA; V gene: TRBV15; CDR3 length: 12; CDR3 protein: CATSRDPSTSIF; CDR3 DNA: TGTGCCACCAGCAGAGATCCCTCTACTAGTATCTTC
clone size: few; J gene: TRBJ2-6; D gene: NA; V gene: TRBV5-1; CDR3 length: 18; CDR3 protein: CASSLRDPGRAGANVLTF; CDR3 DNA: TGCGCCAGCAGCTTGAGGGACCCGGGGCGAGCTGGGGCCAACGTCCTGACTTTC
clone size: few; J gene: TRBJ1-2; D gene: TRBD1; V gene: TRBV7-9; CDR3 length: 14; CDR3 protein: CASSSSDRLRGYTF; CDR3 DNA: TGTGCCAGCAGCTCCTCGGACAGGCTGCGGGGCTACACCTTC
clone size: NA; J gene: TRBJ2-1; D gene: NA; V gene: TRBV10-3; CDR3 length: 16; CDR3 protein: CAIIPGRGLSYNEQFF; CDR3 DNA: TGTGCCATCATACCAGGACGCGGGTTATCCTACAATGAGCAGTTCTTC
clone size: NA; J gene: TRBJ2-7; D gene: TRBD1; V gene: TRBV7-9; CDR3 length: 14; CDR3 protein: CASSLMGQLNEQYF; CDR3 DNA: TGTGCCAGCAGCTTAATGGGACAGTTAAACGAGCAGTACTTC
clone size: NA; J gene: TRBJ2-3; D gene: NA; V gene: TRBV6-2/TRBV6-3; CDR3 length: 18; CDR3 protein: CASSYQLGGESFTDTQYF; CDR3 DNA: TGTGCCAGCAGTTACCAACTTGGCGGGGAGTCTTTCACAGATACGCAGTATTTT
clone size: many; J gene: TRBJ2-7; D gene: NA; V gene: TRBV2; CDR3 length: 14; CDR3 protein: CASMYQGISYEQYF; CDR3 DNA: TGTGCCAGCATGTATCAGGGTATATCCTACGAGCAGTACTTC
clone size: NA; J gene: TRBJ2-5; D gene: TRBD2; V gene: TRBV12-3/TRBV12-4; CDR3 length: 13; CDR3 protein: CASTRGTRETQYF; CDR3 DNA: TGTGCCAGCACTAGGGGGACTAGAGAGACCCAGTACTTC
clone size: few; J gene: TRBJ1-2; D gene: TRBD1; V gene: TRBV20-1; CDR3 length: 14; CDR3 protein: CSARVSTGDPGYTF; CDR3 DNA: TGCAGTGCTAGAGTGTCAACAGGGGATCCTGGCTACACCTTC
clone size: NA; J gene: TRBJ2-7; D gene: NA; V gene: TRBV28; CDR3 length: 12; CDR3 protein: CASRGNAYEQYF; CDR3 DNA: TGTGCCAGCAGGGGTAATGCATACGAGCAGTACTTC
clone size: NA; J gene: TRBJ2-4; D gene: TRBD2; V gene: TRBV18; CDR3 length: 15; CDR3 protein: CASSPRAGEQNIQYF; CDR3 DNA: TGTGCCAGCTCACCAAGGGCGGGAGAACAGAACATTCAGTACTTC
clone size: NA; J gene: TRBJ2-7; D gene: NA; V gene: TRBV7-9; CDR3 length: 14; CDR3 protein: CASSETASSYEQYF; CDR3 DNA: TGTGCCAGCAGCGAGACAGCCAGTTCCTACGAGCAGTACTTC